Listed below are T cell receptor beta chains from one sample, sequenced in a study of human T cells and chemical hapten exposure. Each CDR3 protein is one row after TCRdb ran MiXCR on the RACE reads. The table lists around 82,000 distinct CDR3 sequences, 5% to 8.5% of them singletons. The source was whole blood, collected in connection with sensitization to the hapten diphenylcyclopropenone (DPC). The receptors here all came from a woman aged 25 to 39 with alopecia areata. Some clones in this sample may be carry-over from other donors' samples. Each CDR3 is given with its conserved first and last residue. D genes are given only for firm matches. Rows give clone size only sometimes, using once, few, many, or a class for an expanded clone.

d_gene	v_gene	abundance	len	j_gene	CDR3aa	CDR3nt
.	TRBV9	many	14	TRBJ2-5	CASSATGLRETQYF	TGTGCCAGCAGCGCCACCGGGCTGAGGGAGACCCAGTACTTC
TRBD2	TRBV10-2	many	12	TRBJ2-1	CASGTSWSEQFF	TGCGCCAGCGGGACTAGCTGGTCTGAGCAGTTCTTC
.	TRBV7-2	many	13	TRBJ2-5	CASSFEHLETQYF	TGTGCCAGCAGCTTTGAGCATCTGGAGACCCAGTACTTC
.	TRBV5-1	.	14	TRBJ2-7	CASSLSGISYEQYF	TGCGCCAGCAGCCTTAGCGGTATCTCCTACGAGCAGTACTTC
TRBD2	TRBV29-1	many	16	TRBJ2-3	CSVGRTSGGRSDTQYF	TGCAGCGTTGGGAGGACTAGCGGGGGGAGATCAGATACGCAGTATTTT
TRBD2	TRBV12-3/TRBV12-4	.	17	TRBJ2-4	CASSWDYRQIAKNIQYF	TGTGCCAGCAGTTGGGACTACCGACAAATAGCCAAAAACATTCAGTACTTC
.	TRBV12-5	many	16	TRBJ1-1	CASGLLVGGPNTEAFF	TGTGCTAGTGGTTTGTTGGTGGGGGGCCCGAACACTGAAGCTTTCTTT
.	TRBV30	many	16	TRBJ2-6	CAWSRAGGPGANVLTF	TGTGCCTGGAGTCGAGCAGGGGGGCCTGGGGCCAACGTCCTGACTTTC
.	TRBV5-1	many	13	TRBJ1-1	CASSLGQGPEAFF	TGCGCCAGCAGCTTGGGGCAGGGTCCTGAAGCTTTCTTT
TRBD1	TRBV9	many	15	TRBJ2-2	CASSVEQGGTGELFF	TGTGCCAGCAGCGTAGAACAGGGGGGCACCGGGGAGCTGTTTTTT
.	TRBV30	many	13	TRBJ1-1	CAWSVPGNTEAFF	TGTGCCTGGAGTGTCCCCGGGAACACTGAAGCTTTCTTT
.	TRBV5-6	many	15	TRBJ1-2	CASSLYRSTVSGYTF	TGTGCCAGCAGCTTGTATAGGAGTACAGTATCGGGCTACACCTTC
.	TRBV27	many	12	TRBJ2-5	CASSFPEETQYF	TGTGCCAGCAGTTTCCCCGAAGAGACCCAGTACTTC
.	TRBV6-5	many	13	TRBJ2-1	CASSYSRDNEQFF	TGTGCCAGCAGTTACTCCCGAGACAATGAGCAGTTCTTC